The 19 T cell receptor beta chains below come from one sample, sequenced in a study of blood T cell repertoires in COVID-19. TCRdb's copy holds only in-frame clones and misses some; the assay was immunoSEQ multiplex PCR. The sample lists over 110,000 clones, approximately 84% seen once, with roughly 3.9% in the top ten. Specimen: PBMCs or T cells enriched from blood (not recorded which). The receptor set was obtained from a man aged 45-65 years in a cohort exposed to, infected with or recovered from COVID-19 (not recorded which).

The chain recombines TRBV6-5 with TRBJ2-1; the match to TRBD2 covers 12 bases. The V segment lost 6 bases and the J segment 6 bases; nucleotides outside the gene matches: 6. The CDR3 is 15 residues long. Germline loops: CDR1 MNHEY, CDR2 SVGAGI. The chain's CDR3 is CASSFTSGRFNEQFF. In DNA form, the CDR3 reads TGTGCCAGCAGCTTCACTAGCGGGAGGTTCAATGAGCAGTTCTTC.

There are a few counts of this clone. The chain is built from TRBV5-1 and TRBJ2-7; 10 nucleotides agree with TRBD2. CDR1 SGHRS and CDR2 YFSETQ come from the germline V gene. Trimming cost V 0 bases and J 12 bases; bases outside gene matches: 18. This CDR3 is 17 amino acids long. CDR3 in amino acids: CASSLVGLAEKKIRLYF. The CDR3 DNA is TGCGCCAGCAGCTTGGTAGGACTAGCGGAGAAAAAAATCCGGCTGTACTTC.

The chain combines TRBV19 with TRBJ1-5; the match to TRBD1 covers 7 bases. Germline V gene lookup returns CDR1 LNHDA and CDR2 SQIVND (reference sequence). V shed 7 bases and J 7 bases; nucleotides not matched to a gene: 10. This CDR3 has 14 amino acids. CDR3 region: CASTTTGVGQPQHF. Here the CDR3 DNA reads TGTGCCAGTACCACAACAGGGGTAGGGCAGCCCCAGCATTTT.

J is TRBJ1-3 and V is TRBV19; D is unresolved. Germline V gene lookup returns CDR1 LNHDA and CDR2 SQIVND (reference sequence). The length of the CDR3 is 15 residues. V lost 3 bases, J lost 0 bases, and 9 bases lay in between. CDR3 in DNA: TGTGCCAGTAGTATGTCGGCGGCCTCTGGAAACACCATATATTTT. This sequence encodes CASSMSAASGNTIYF.

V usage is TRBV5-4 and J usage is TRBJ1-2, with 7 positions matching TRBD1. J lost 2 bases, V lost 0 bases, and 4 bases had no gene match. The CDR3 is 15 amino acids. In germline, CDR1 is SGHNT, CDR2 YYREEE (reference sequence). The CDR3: CASSLGRGQNYGYTF. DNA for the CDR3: TGTGCCAGCAGCTTGGGGCGGGGACAGAACTATGGCTACACCTTC.

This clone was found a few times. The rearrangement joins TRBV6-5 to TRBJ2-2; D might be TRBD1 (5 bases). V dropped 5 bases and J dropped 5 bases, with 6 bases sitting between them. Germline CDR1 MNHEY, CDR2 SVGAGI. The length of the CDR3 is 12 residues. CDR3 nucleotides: TGTGCCAGCAGTCCAGGGACCGGGGAGCTGTTTTTT. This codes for CASSPGTGELFF.

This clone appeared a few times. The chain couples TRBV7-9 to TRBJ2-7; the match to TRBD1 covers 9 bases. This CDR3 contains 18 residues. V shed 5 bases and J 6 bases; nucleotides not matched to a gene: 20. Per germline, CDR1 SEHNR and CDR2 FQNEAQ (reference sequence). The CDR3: CASSRPTGGETAVIEQYF. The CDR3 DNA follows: TGTGCCAGCAGCCGCCCGACAGGGGGTGAGACCGCGGTGATCGAGCAGTACTTC.

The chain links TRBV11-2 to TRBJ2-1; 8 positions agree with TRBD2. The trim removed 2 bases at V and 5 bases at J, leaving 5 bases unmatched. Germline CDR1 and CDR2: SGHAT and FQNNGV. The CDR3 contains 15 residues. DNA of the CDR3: TGTGCCAGCAGCTTATCCGGGGGGGTCCACAATGAGCAGTTCTTC. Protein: CASSLSGGVHNEQFF.

CDR3 sequence: CASSQDPVSEQFF. CDR3 nucleotides: TGTGCCAGCAGCCAAGATCCGGTTTCTGAGCAGTTCTTC. The chain joins TRBV3-1 (or the pseudogene TRBV3-2) to TRBJ2-1, with D hard to call. This CDR3 is 13 amino acids long. V shed 0 bases and J shed 9 bases, with 9 bases lying between them. Germline assignment: CDR1 LGHDT and CDR2 YNNKEL (reference sequence).

The chain's CDR3 is CASSFEHSNQPQHF. Written as DNA, the CDR3 is TGTGCCAGCAGTTTCGAACATAGCAATCAGCCCCAGCATTTT. V is TRBV6-5 and J is TRBJ1-5; D not certain. Per germline, CDR1 MNHEY and CDR2 SVGAGI. The V and J ends lost 4 bases and 0 bases respectively, with 7 bases between them. The CDR3 is 14 amino acids.

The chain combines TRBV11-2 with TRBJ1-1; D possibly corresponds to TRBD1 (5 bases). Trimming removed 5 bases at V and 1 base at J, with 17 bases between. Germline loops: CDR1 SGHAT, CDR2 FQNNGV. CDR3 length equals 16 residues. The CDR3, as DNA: TGTGCCAGCAGCCATAGTGGCAGGGTGTGGAACACTGAAGCTTTCTTT. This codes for CASSHSGRVWNTEAFF.

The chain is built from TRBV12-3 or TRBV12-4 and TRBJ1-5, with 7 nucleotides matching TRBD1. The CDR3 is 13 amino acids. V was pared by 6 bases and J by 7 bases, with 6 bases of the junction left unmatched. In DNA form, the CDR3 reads TGTGCCAGCAGCTCCAGGGGGATCCAGCCCCAGCATTTT. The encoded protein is CASSSRGIQPQHF.

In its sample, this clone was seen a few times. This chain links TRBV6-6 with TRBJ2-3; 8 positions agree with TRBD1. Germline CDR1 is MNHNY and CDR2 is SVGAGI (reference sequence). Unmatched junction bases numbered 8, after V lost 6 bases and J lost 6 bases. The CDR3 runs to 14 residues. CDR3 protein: CASSWDRPGDTQYF. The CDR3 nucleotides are TGTGCCAGCAGCTGGGACAGGCCCGGGGATACGCAGTATTTT.

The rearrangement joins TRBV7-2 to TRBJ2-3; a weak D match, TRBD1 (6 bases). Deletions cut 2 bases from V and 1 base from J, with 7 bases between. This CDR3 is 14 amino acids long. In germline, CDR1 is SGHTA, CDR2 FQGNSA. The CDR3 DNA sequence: TGTGCCAGCAGCTTAAGGACAGGCACAGATACGCAGTATTTT. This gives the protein CASSLRTGTDTQYF. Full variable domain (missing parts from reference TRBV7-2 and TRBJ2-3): GAGVSQSPSNKVTEKGKDVELRCDPISGHTALYWYRQSLGQGLEFLIYFQGNSAPDKSGLPSDRFSAERTGGSVSTLTIQRTQQEDSAVYLCASSLRTGTDTQYFGPGTRLTVL.

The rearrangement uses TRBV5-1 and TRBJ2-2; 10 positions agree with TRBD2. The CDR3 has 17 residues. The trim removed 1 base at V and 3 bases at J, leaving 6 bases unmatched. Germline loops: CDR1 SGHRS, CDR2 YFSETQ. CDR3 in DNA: TGCGCCAGCAGCTTGAGCGGGCTAGCGGGAGACACCGGGGAGCTGTTTTTT. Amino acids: CASSLSGLAGDTGELFF.

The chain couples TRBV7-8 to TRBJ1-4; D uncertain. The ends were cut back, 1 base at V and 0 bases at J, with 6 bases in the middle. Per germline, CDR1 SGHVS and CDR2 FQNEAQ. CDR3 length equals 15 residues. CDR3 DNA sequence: TGTGCCAGCAGCTTAGGCGGGACAACTAATGAAAAACTGTTTTTT. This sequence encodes CASSLGGTTNEKLFF.

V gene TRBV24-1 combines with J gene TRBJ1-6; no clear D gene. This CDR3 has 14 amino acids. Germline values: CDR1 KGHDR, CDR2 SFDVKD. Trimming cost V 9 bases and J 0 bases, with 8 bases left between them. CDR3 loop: CATGRSSYNSPLHF. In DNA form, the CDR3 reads TGTGCCACCGGGCGAAGCTCCTATAATTCACCCCTCCACTTT.

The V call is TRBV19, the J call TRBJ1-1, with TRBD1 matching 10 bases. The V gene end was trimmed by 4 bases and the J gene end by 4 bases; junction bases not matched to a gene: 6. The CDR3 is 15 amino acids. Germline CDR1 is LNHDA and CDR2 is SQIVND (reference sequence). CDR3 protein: CASSRQGAIFTEAFF. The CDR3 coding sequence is TGTGCCAGTAGTAGACAGGGGGCTATTTTCACTGAAGCTTTCTTT.

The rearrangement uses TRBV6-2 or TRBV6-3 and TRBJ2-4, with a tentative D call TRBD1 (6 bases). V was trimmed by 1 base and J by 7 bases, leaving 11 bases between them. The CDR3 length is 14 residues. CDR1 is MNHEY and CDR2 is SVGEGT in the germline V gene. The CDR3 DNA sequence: TGTGCCAGCAGTTACTTGGGGGCCCGGAACATTCAGTACTTC. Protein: CASSYLGARNIQYF.